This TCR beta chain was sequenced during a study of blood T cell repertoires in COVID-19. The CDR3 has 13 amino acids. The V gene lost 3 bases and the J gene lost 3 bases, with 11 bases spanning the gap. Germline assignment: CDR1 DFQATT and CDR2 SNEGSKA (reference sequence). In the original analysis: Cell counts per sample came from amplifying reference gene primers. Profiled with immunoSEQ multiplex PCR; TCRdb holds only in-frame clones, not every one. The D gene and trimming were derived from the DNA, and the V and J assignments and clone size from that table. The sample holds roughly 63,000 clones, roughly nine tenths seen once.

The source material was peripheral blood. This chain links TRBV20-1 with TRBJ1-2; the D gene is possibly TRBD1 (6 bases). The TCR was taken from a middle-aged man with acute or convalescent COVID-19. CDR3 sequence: CSASLDRDYGYTF. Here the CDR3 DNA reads TGCAGTGCTAGTCTGGACAGAGACTATGGCTACACCTTC.